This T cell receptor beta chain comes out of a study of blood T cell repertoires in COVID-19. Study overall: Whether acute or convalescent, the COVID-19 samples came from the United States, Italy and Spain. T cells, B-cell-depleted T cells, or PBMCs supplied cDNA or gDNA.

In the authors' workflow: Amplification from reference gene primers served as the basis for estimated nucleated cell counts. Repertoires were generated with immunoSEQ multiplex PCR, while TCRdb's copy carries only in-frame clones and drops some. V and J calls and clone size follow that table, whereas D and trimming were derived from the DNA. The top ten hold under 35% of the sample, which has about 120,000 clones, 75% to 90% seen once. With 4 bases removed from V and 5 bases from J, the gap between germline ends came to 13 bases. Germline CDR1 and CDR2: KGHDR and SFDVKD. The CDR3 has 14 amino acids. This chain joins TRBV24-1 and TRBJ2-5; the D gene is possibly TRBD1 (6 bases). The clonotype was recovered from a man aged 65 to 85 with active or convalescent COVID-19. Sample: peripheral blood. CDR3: CATSDPTGVETQYF. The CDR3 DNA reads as TGTGCCACCAGTGACCCGACAGGCGTGGAGACCCAGTACTTC.